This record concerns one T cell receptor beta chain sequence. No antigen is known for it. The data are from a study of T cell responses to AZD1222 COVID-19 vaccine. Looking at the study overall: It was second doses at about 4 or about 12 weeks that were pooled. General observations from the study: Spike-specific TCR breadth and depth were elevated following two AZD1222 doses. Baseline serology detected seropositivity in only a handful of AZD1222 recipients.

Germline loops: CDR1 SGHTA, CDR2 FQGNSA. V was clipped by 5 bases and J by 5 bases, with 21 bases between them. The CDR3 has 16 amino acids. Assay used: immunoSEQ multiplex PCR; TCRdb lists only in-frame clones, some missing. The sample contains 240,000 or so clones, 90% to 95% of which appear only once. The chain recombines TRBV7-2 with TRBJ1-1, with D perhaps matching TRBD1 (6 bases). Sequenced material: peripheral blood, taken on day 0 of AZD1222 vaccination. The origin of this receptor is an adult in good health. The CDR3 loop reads CASSPGMRGAGTEAFF. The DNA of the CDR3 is TGTGCCAGCAGCCCCGGGATGAGGGGGGCAGGGACTGAAGCTTTCTTT.